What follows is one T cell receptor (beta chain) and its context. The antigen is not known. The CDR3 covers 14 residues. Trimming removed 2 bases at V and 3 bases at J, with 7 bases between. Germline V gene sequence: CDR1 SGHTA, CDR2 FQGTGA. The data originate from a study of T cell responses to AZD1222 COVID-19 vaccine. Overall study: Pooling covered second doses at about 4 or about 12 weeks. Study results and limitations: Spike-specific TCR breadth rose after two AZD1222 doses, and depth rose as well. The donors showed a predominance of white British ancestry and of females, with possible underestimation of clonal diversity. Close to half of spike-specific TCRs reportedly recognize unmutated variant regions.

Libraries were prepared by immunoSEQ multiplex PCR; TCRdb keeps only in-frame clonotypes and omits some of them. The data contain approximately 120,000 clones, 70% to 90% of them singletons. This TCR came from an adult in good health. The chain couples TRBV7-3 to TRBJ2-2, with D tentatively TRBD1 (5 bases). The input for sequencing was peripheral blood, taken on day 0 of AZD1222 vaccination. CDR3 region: CASSLDSYTGELFF. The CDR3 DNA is TGTGCCAGCAGCTTAGACAGTTACACCGGGGAGCTGTTTTTT.